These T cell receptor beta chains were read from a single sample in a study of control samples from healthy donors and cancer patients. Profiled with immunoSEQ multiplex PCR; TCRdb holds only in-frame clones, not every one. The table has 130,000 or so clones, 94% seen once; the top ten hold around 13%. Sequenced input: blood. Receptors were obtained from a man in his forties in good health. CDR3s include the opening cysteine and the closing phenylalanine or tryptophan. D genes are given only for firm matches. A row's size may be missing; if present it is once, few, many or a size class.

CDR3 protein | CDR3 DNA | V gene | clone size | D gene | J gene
CASSTHRGHGYTF | TGTGCCAGCAGTACTCACAGGGGTCACGGCTACACCTTC | TRBV27 | . | TRBD1 | TRBJ1-2
CALDRTGGTDTQYF | TGTGCCCTCGACAGGACAGGGGGCACAGATACGCAGTATTTT | TRBV7-9 | . | TRBD1 | TRBJ2-3
CASRGTGQPEQYF | TGCGCCAGCAGGGGGACAGGGCAGCCCGAGCAGTACTTC | TRBV4-1 | . | TRBD1 | TRBJ2-7
CASSADTGEKLFF | TGTGCCAGCAGCGCGGACACCGGCGAAAAACTGTTTTTT | TRBV9 | . | . | TRBJ1-4
CACLVGGREPQHF | TGTGCCTGCCTGGTAGGGGGGCGGGAGCCCCAGCATTTT | TRBV30 | . | . | TRBJ1-5
CASRDDSYNEQFF | TGTGCCAGCAGAGATGACAGTTACAATGAGCAGTTCTTC | TRBV6-6 | . | . | TRBJ2-1
CASSPSDTGELFF | TGTGCCAGCTCACCGTCAGACACCGGGGAGCTGTTTTTT | TRBV18 | . | . | TRBJ2-2
CASAGGWGQRTEAFF | TGTGCCAGCGCCGGAGGTTGGGGACAACGCACTGAAGCTTTCTTT | TRBV6-5 | . | . | TRBJ1-1
CASSEGDSSYEQYF | TGTGCCAGCAGTGAAGGGGACAGCTCCTACGAGCAGTACTTC | TRBV6-1 | few | TRBD1 | TRBJ2-7
CASSPGDTRVSGNTIYF | TGTGCCAGCTCACCAGGCGATACCAGGGTCTCTGGAAACACCATATATTTT | TRBV18 | . | . | TRBJ1-3
CASSRGLGRTEAFF | TGTGCCAGCAGTAGGGGGCTGGGGAGGACTGAAGCTTTCTTT | TRBV28 | . | TRBD1 | TRBJ1-1
CSVEDPPLNEQFF | TGCAGCGTTGAAGATCCCCCCCTCAATGAGCAGTTCTTC | TRBV29-1 | . | . | TRBJ2-1
CASSFTGDEQYF | TGCGCCAGCAGCTTCACAGGGGACGAGCAGTACTTC | TRBV5-1 | . | TRBD1 | TRBJ2-7
CASSESATGNTIYF | TGTGCCAGCAGTGAAAGCGCCACTGGAAACACCATATATTTT | TRBV2 | once | . | TRBJ1-3
CASSLRQGTTEAFF | TGTGCCAGCAGCCTCCGACAGGGGACCACTGAAGCTTTCTTT | TRBV3-1/TRBV3-2 | . | TRBD1 | TRBJ1-1
CSAEVYNEQFF | TGCAGCGCCGAGGTTTACAATGAGCAGTTCTTC | TRBV29-1 | once | . | TRBJ2-1
CASSRERGTGRGTNYGYTF | TGTGCCAGCAGTCGAGAGAGAGGGACAGGTCGTGGGACTAACTATGGCTACACCTTC | TRBV6-6 | . | TRBD1 | TRBJ1-2
CASSHGTGGFSYEQYF | TGCGCCAGCAGCCATGGTACAGGGGGCTTCTCCTACGAGCAGTACTTC | TRBV4-3 | . | TRBD1 | TRBJ2-7
CASSQDKAGGNEKLFF | TGCGCCAGCAGCCAAGATAAGGCAGGGGGGAATGAAAAACTGTTTTTT | TRBV4-3 | . | TRBD1 | TRBJ1-4
CASRWDRLGYTF | TGTGCCAGCAGGTGGGACCGGTTAGGATACACCTTC | TRBV12-3/TRBV12-4 | . | . | TRBJ1-2
CASSLGWATSGASTDTQYF | TGTGCCAGCAGCTTAGGGTGGGCGACTAGCGGGGCCTCCACAGATACGCAGTATTTT | TRBV7-6 | . | TRBD2 | TRBJ2-3
CASSHRQGASRWGTEAFF | TGTGCCAGCAGCCATCGACAGGGGGCAAGTAGGTGGGGCACTGAAGCTTTCTTT | TRBV11-2 | . | TRBD1 | TRBJ1-1
CASSGTGISYEQYF | TGTGCCAGCAGCGGGACAGGCATCAGCTACGAGCAGTACTTC | TRBV9 | once | TRBD1 | TRBJ2-7
CASSPVATPPTEAFF | TGTGCCAGCTCACCGGTAGCGACCCCGCCAACTGAAGCTTTCTTT | TRBV18 | once | . | TRBJ1-1
CASGRDTRNSPLHF | TGTGCCAGCGGACGGGACACGCGGAATTCACCCCTCCACTTT | TRBV11-2 | . | . | TRBJ1-6
CASSLGSRDGYTF | TGTGCCAGCAGTTTGGGTTCGCGGGATGGCTACACCTTC | TRBV6-2/TRBV6-3 | . | . | TRBJ1-2
CASNKLGTENTEAFF | TGTGCCAGCAATAAACTCGGGACAGAGAACACTGAAGCTTTCTTT | TRBV27 | . | TRBD1 | TRBJ1-1
CASSQAGQSNEQFF | TGTGCCAGCAGCCAAGCGGGTCAGTCCAATGAGCAGTTCTTC | TRBV4-2 | . | . | TRBJ2-1
CASRPIFTPGYEQYF | TGCGCCAGCAGACCCATTTTTACCCCTGGCTACGAGCAGTACTTC | TRBV10-2 | . | . | TRBJ2-7
CASSYSSVSSYNEQFF | TGTGCCAGCAGTTACTCTTCAGTGTCCTCCTACAATGAGCAGTTCTTC | TRBV6-5 | . | . | TRBJ2-1
CASSLFGSSKTGFF | TGTGCCAGCAGTTTATTTGGCTCCAGCAAAACGGGGTTCTTC | TRBV27 | . | . | TRBJ2-1
CASSLARDYGYTF | TGTGCCAGCAGCTTGGCCAGGGACTATGGCTACACCTTC | TRBV5-5 | . | . | TRBJ1-2
CASRPTGVTEAFF | TGTGCCAGCAGACCGACAGGGGTCACTGAAGCTTTCTTT | TRBV27 | . | TRBD1 | TRBJ1-1
CASSQEGTGASGYTF | TGTGCCAGCAGCCAAGAGGGGACAGGGGCGAGCGGCTACACCTTC | TRBV4-2 | . | TRBD1 | TRBJ1-2
CASSDYPGQGFF | TGTGCCAGCAGTGATTACCCCGGACAGGGGTTCTTC | TRBV25-1 | . | TRBD1 | TRBJ2-1
CASRGGSPYEQYF | TGTGCCAGCAGAGGGGGGTCCCCCTACGAGCAGTACTTC | TRBV7-8 | . | . | TRBJ2-7
CASSVRTGAEQYF | TGTGCCAGCAGCGTTAGGACAGGGGCCGAGCAGTACTTC | TRBV9 | . | TRBD1 | TRBJ2-7
CASSQPGGPMNTEAFF | TGTGCCAGCAGCCAACCGGGGGGCCCGATGAACACTGAAGCTTTCTTT | TRBV4-2 | . | . | TRBJ1-1
CARGSGRGYEQYF | TGTGCCAGGGGAAGCGGGAGAGGCTACGAGCAGTACTTC | TRBV2 | . | TRBD2 | TRBJ2-7
CASSPGSEAFF | TGTGCCAGCAGCCCGGGGTCCGAAGCTTTCTTT | TRBV13 | once | . | TRBJ1-1
CASSQTGGSGYTF | TGTGCCAGCAGTCAGACAGGGGGCTCTGGCTACACCTTC | TRBV6-2/TRBV6-3 | . | TRBD1 | TRBJ1-2
CASSFGRKNTEAFF | TGTGCCAGCAGCTTCGGGAGGAAGAACACTGAAGCTTTCTTT | TRBV11-2 | . | . | TRBJ1-1
CASSYRTGSAHDTDTQYF | TGTGCCAGCAGCTACAGGACAGGGTCGGCGCACGACACAGATACGCAGTATTTT | TRBV13 | . | TRBD1 | TRBJ2-3
CASSYQSQGVAFF | TGTGCCAGCAGTTACCAATCACAGGGGGTAGCTTTCTTT | TRBV6-6 | . | TRBD1 | TRBJ1-1
CASSTSGGQSGEQYF | TGTGCCAGTAGTACCTCAGGGGGCCAATCCGGCGAGCAGTACTTC | TRBV19 | . | TRBD1 | TRBJ2-7
CASSLAGLEEKLFF | TGCGCCAGCAGCTTGGCGGGGTTGGAAGAAAAACTGTTTTTT | TRBV5-1 | . | . | TRBJ1-4
CASSSAARGPEASSYNSPLHF | TGTGCCAGCAGTTCGGCGGCACGGGGTCCCGAAGCAAGCTCCTATAATTCACCCCTCCACTTT | TRBV27 | . | . | TRBJ1-6